This TCR beta chain originates from a study of blood T cell repertoires in COVID-19. Profiled with immunoSEQ multiplex PCR; TCRdb holds only in-frame clones, not every one. The sample lists more than 95,000 clones, around 88% occurring once. In this sample, this clone turned up once. Trimming removed 6 bases from V and 3 bases from J, with 15 bases in between. The CDR3 length is 14 residues. CDR1 is MDHEN and CDR2 is SYDVKM in the germline V gene. The TCR sequence derives from a human donor in a cohort sampled during active COVID-19. The sequencing input was peripheral blood. The rearrangement links TRBV28 to TRBJ2-7; D unclear. Here the CDR3 reads CASSLGPFNYEQYF. The DNA of the CDR3 is TGTGCCAGCAGCCTAGGTCCATTTAACTACGAGCAGTACTTC.